This T cell receptor beta chain came from a study of PD-1 blockade in classical Hodgkin lymphoma. Every one of the patients relapsed after autologous stem cell transplantation (brentuximab vedotin exposure was variable). Findings of the study overall: Whereas CD4+ TCR diversity had risen significantly by C4D1, CD8+ TCR diversity had not.

TCRdb's table, derived via immunoSEQ multiplex PCR, lists solely in-frame clones and lacks some. The sample has nearly 55,000 clones; 81% are singletons. This clone was seen a few times. What it binds is not known. With 2 bases removed from V and 7 bases from J, the gap between germline ends came to 26 bases. CDR3 length: 18 residues. The germline gives CDR1 MNHEY, CDR2 SMNVEV (reference sequence). The receptor was isolated from a human donor with classical Hodgkin lymphoma. The V and J genes are TRBV27 and TRBJ1-2; D might be TRBD1 (5 bases). The sample in question was peripheral blood mononuclear cells (PBMCs), obtained at baseline. In DNA form, the CDR3 reads TGTGCCAGCAGTTTAACCCCTTCGACGGCACAGGCGGTCGGTGGCTACACCTTC. Its protein product is CASSLTPSTAQAVGGYTF.